This T cell receptor (beta chain) was identified during a study of blood T cell repertoires in COVID-19. At the level of the study: Sources were T cells, B-cell-depleted T cells, or PBMCs; the material itself was cDNA or gDNA.

Using immunoSEQ multiplex PCR, the repertoire was profiled, and TCRdb retains in-frame clones only, with some absent. The sample holds around 300,000 clones, approximately 90% seen once. CDR3 length: 17 residues. Trimming took 7 bases from V and 0 from J, leaving 21 bases between them. Germline V CDR1 and CDR2: MNHNY, SVGAGI (reference sequence). This clone was picked up a small number of times. The chain employs TRBV6-6 and TRBJ1-2; a weak D match, TRBD1 (5 bases). Sequences were obtained from PBMCs or T cells enriched from blood (not recorded which). The sequence came from a woman in her forties or fifties who had recovered from COVID-19. The CDR3 sequence is CASTRGAGGTSNYGYTF. The CDR3 DNA reads TGTGCCAGCACTCGAGGGGCTGGCGGCACTTCTAACTATGGCTACACCTTC.